The rows below give T cell receptor beta chains drawn from one sample of a study of blood T cell repertoires in COVID-19. Only in-frame clones appear in the TCRdb table, and some are missing; sequencing was by immunoSEQ multiplex PCR. Of more than 70,000 clones listed, about 88% are singletons. Sequencing was performed on peripheral blood. Receptors originate from a man older than 75 with active or convalescent COVID-19. CDR3s include the opening cysteine and the closing phenylalanine or tryptophan. Fields, in order: V gene, J gene, D gene, CDR3 length, clone size, CDR3 DNA, CDR3 protein. The D gene is left open where the match is weak. Some rows have no size entry. The others give once, few or many, or a class for an expanded clone.

V: TRBV18
J: TRBJ2-7
D: TRBD1
length: 15
size: .
DNA: TGTGCCAGCTCACCAGGGGGGACAGGGCTCCACGAGCAGTACTTC
CDR3: CASSPGGTGLHEQYF

V: TRBV9
J: TRBJ2-2
D: TRBD1
length: 14
size: .
DNA: TGTGCCAGCAGACAGGGGTCAAGCACCGGGGAGCTGTTTTTT
CDR3: CASRQGSSTGELFF

V: TRBV27
J: TRBJ1-4
D: TRBD1
length: 16
size: .
DNA: TGTGCCAGCAAGAAGGCGGGACAGGGAGTTAATGAAAAACTGTTTTTT
CDR3: CASKKAGQGVNEKLFF

V: TRBV5-4
J: TRBJ2-1
D: TRBD1
length: 17
size: .
DNA: TGTGCCAGCAGCTTGTATACCGGGACAGGGATGTACAATGAGCAGTTCTTC
CDR3: CASSLYTGTGMYNEQFF

V: TRBV3-1/TRBV3-2
J: TRBJ1-1
D: .
length: 13
size: .
DNA: TGTGCCAGCAGCCAATTGGGACTCACTGAAGCTTTCTTT
CDR3: CASSQLGLTEAFF

V: TRBV18
J: TRBJ2-3
D: .
length: 15
size: .
DNA: TGTGCCAGCTCACCAAGGGGGAGCATCACAGATACGCAGTATTTT
CDR3: CASSPRGSITDTQYF

V: TRBV7-2
J: TRBJ2-2
D: .
length: 15
size: .
DNA: TGTGCCAGCAGCTTAGGCGGTGCGAACACCGGGGAGCTGTTTTTT
CDR3: CASSLGGANTGELFF

V: TRBV6-2/TRBV6-3
J: TRBJ2-1
D: TRBD2
length: 16
size: few
DNA: TGTGCCAGCAGTCTCAAGCGGGAGGGCATGCACAATGAGCAGTTCTTC
CDR3: CASSLKREGMHNEQFF

V: TRBV12-3/TRBV12-4
J: TRBJ2-3
D: .
length: 13
size: .
DNA: TGTGCCAGCAGCCTGGGCTTACCGATGGGGCAGTATTTT
CDR3: CASSLGLPMGQYF

V: TRBV5-1
J: TRBJ2-7
D: TRBD1
length: 16
size: .
DNA: TGCGCCAGCAGCTTGGTGGGACAGAGATTCACCGACGAGCAGTACTTC
CDR3: CASSLVGQRFTDEQYF

V: TRBV6-6
J: TRBJ2-7
D: .
length: 15
size: .
DNA: TGTGCCAGCACTCCTAGAGCGGATAGCTCCTACGAGCAGTACTTC
CDR3: CASTPRADSSYEQYF

V: TRBV7-8
J: TRBJ2-4
D: TRBD1
length: 14
size: .
DNA: TGTGCCAGCAGCTTAGTCAGGGGGCAAAACATTCAGTACTTC
CDR3: CASSLVRGQNIQYF

V: TRBV5-1
J: TRBJ1-1
D: TRBD1
length: 14
size: .
DNA: TGCGCCAGCAGCCCCGGGACAGGGGGAACTGAAGCTTTCTTT
CDR3: CASSPGTGGTEAFF

V: TRBV5-8
J: TRBJ2-2
D: .
length: 17
size: .
DNA: TGTGCCAGCAGCGTAGGCCCAAGACTCGGGAACACCGGGGAGCTGTTTTTT
CDR3: CASSVGPRLGNTGELFF

V: TRBV19
J: TRBJ2-1
D: .
length: 15
size: .
DNA: TGTGCCAGTAGTAGGACTCTGAGCTCCTACAATGAGCAGTTCTTC
CDR3: CASSRTLSSYNEQFF

V: TRBV19
J: TRBJ2-1
D: .
length: 11
size: .
DNA: TGTGCCAGTAGCACTTACAATGAGCAGTTCTTC
CDR3: CASSTYNEQFF

V: TRBV28
J: TRBJ2-7
D: .
length: 15
size: .
DNA: TGTGCCAGTCGGGCTAGAGGGCTTAGGGCCTACGAGCAGTACTTC
CDR3: CASRARGLRAYEQYF

V: TRBV13
J: TRBJ2-6
D: .
length: 15
size: .
DNA: TGTGCCAGCAGCCCAGGGACTGCTGGGGCCAACGTCCTGACTTTC
CDR3: CASSPGTAGANVLTF

V: TRBV25-1
J: TRBJ2-2
D: .
length: 15
size: .
DNA: TGTGCCAGCAGTGAACACGGGAAAGACACCGGGGAGCTGTTTTTT
CDR3: CASSEHGKDTGELFF

V: TRBV10-2
J: TRBJ2-7
D: .
length: 14
size: .
DNA: TGCGCCAGCAGTGAACCGGGACTCCCGTTTGAGCAGTACTTC
CDR3: CASSEPGLPFEQYF

V: TRBV5-1
J: TRBJ1-1
D: .
length: 14
size: .
DNA: TGCGCCAGCAGCTTGCGTCAGGGTCGTACTGAAGCTTTCTTT
CDR3: CASSLRQGRTEAFF

V: TRBV10-3
J: TRBJ1-6
D: .
length: 15
size: .
DNA: TGTGCCATCAGTGAGTCAGGGGATCTCAATTCACCCCTCCACTTT
CDR3: CAISESGDLNSPLHF

V: TRBV7-2
J: TRBJ1-3
D: .
length: 15
size: .
DNA: TGTGCCAGCAGCTTAGGGCTAGCTTCTGGAAACACCATATATTTT
CDR3: CASSLGLASGNTIYF

V: TRBV3-1/TRBV3-2
J: TRBJ2-6
D: TRBD1
length: 15
size: .
DNA: TGTGCCAGCAGCCGACAGGGTCGTGGGGCCAACGTCCTGACTTTC
CDR3: CASSRQGRGANVLTF

V: TRBV9
J: TRBJ1-4
D: .
length: 15
size: .
DNA: TGTGCCAGCAGCGTAGCTGGGGAAGGGAGTGAAAAACTGTTTTTT
CDR3: CASSVAGEGSEKLFF

V: TRBV25-1
J: TRBJ2-3
D: TRBD2
length: 15
size: .
DNA: TGTGCCAGCAGTGAAGGACTAGCGGGAGTTGATACGCAGTATTTT
CDR3: CASSEGLAGVDTQYF

V: TRBV4-1
J: TRBJ2-7
D: .
length: 16
size: .
DNA: TGCGCCAGCAGCCAAGTCCAGGCAGTGAGCTCCTACGAGCAGTACTTC
CDR3: CASSQVQAVSSYEQYF

V: TRBV27
J: TRBJ2-2
D: TRBD1
length: 14
size: .
DNA: TGTGCCAGCAGGCAGACAGGGGTCACCGGGGAGCTGTTTTTT
CDR3: CASRQTGVTGELFF

V: TRBV7-2
J: TRBJ2-7
D: .
length: 13
size: .
DNA: TGTGCCAGCAGCTTACGGCAGTTCGGGGAGCAGTACTTC
CDR3: CASSLRQFGEQYF

V: TRBV7-3
J: TRBJ2-7
D: TRBD1
length: 12
size: .
DNA: TGTGCCAGCAGTTACAGGGGCGTCGAGCAGTACTTC
CDR3: CASSYRGVEQYF

V: TRBV30
J: TRBJ2-7
D: TRBD1
length: 15
size: .
DNA: TGTGCCTGGAGTTTGGGGACAGGGGCCGTCAACGAGCAGTACTTC
CDR3: CAWSLGTGAVNEQYF

V: TRBV28
J: TRBJ1-3
D: .
length: 15
size: .
DNA: TGTGCCAGCAGTCCTCCGAGGAACTCTGGAAACACCATATATTTT
CDR3: CASSPPRNSGNTIYF

V: TRBV5-4
J: TRBJ2-1
D: TRBD2
length: 14
size: .
DNA: TGTGCCACCCACCTACAGCGGGAGATCAATGAGCAGTTCTTC
CDR3: CATHLQREINEQFF

V: TRBV19
J: TRBJ1-6
D: TRBD1
length: 14
size: .
DNA: TGTGCCAGCAGAGGGACAGCGAACAATTCACCCCTCCACTTT
CDR3: CASRGTANNSPLHF

V: TRBV9
J: TRBJ1-6
D: .
length: 14
size: .
DNA: TGTGCCAGCAGCCCAGGACAGTATAATTCACCCCTCCACTTT
CDR3: CASSPGQYNSPLHF

V: TRBV19
J: TRBJ2-1
D: .
length: 13
size: .
DNA: TGTGCCAGCGTAAGGAGGGGTGCAGAAGAGCAGTTCTTC
CDR3: CASVRRGAEEQFF

V: TRBV5-6
J: TRBJ2-3
D: TRBD1
length: 17
size: .
DNA: TGTGCCAGCAGCTTGGGCACTGACAGGGGGGGCACAGATACGCAGTATTTT
CDR3: CASSLGTDRGGTDTQYF

V: TRBV13
J: TRBJ1-1
D: .
length: 12
size: once
DNA: TGTGCCAGCAGCCTTTATTCTGGGGGCGGAAAATTT
CDR3: CASSLYSGGGKF

V: TRBV7-2
J: TRBJ2-7
D: TRBD2
length: 14
size: .
DNA: TGTGCCAGCAGTTCGACTAGCGGAAGTTACGAGCAGTACTTC
CDR3: CASSSTSGSYEQYF

V: TRBV6-2/TRBV6-3
J: TRBJ2-1
D: TRBD2
length: 16
size: few
DNA: TGTGCCAGCAGTTACCCTAGCGGGAGGTCCTACAATGAGCAGTTCTTC
CDR3: CASSYPSGRSYNEQFF